This T cell receptor (beta chain) was obtained from a study of T cell responses to AZD1222 COVID-19 vaccine. Whole-study findings and limits: Recipients of two AZD1222 doses showed rising Spike-specific TCR breadth and depth. Only a handful of AZD1222 recipients, about six in all, had baseline seropositivity. There were repertoire samples only from the period after the peak T cell response. There were vaccine-associated CD4 TCRs across spike, dominant at 160-218 and 743-854.

Repertoires were generated with immunoSEQ multiplex PCR, while TCRdb's copy carries only in-frame clones and drops some. The sample lists about 56,000 clones, 75% to 90% seen once, with around 15% in the top ten. Turning to this clone: What it recognizes is unknown.

This specimen consisted of peripheral blood, obtained on day 0 of AZD1222 vaccination. The origin of this receptor is an adult in good health.

CDR3: CASSTGTRKTGELFF. CDR3 coding DNA: TGTGCCAGCAGTACCGGGACTAGAAAAACCGGGGAGCTGTTTTTT. The V gene is TRBV27, the J gene TRBJ2-2, with 8 bases fitting TRBD2. Germline V gives CDR1 MNHEY, CDR2 SMNVEV (reference sequence). This CDR3 contains 15 residues. Unmatched junction bases numbered 7, after V lost 5 bases and J lost 5 bases.